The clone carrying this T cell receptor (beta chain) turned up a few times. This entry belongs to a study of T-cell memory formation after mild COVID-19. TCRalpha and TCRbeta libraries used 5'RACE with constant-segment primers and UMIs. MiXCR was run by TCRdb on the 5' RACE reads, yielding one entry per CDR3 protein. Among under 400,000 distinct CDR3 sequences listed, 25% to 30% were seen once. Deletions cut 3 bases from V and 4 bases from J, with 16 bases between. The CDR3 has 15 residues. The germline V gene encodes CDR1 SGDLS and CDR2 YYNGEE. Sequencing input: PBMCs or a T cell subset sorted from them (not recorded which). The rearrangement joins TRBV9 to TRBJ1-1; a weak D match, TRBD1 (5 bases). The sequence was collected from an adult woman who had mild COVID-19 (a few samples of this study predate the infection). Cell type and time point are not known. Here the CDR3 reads CASSAPTDWGTEAFF. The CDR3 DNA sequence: TGTGCCAGCAGCGCTCCGACAGACTGGGGCACTGAAGCTTTCTTT.